The T cell receptor beta chain under discussion was sequenced for a study of somatic mutations in cytotoxic T cells in rheumatoid arthritis. Measured with immunoSEQ multiplex PCR; TCRdb has only the in-frame clones, and not every one. The sample contains some 14,000 clones, under 80% of which appear only once. J gave up 4 bases and V 1 base, and 5 bases lay outside the gene matches. The CDR3 has 16 residues. Germline CDR1 and CDR2: SGHTA and FQGNSA. The sequence was collected from an adult with rheumatoid arthritis. The gene calls are TRBV7-2 and TRBJ2-1, with 9 nucleotides matching TRBD2. Specimen: CD8+ T cells sorted from blood. CDR3 bases: TGTGCCAGCAGCTTAGGGAGCGGGGGGTCGTACAATGAGCAGTTCTTC. Translating it yields CASSLGSGGSYNEQFF.